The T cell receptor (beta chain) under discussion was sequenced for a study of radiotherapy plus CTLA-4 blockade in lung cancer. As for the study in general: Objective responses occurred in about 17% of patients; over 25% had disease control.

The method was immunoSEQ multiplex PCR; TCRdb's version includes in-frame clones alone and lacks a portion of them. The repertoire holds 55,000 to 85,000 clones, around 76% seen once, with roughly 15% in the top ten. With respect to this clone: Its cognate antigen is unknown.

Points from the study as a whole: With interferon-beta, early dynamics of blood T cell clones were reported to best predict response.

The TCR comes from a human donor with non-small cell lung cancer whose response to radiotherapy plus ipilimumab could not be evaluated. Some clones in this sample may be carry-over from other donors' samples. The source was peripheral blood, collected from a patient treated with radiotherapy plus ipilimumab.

CDR3: CASSSVVPGETQYF. The CDR3, as DNA: TGTGCCAGCAGCAGTGTCGTCCCCGGAGAGACCCAGTACTTC. The V gene is TRBV7-9, the J gene TRBJ2-5; D is uncertain. The CDR3 spans 14 residues. Looked up from germline, CDR1 is SEHNR and CDR2 is FQNEAQ (reference sequence). The V gene lost 5 bases and the J gene lost 4 bases, with 14 bases spanning the gap.